Listed below are T cell receptor beta chains from one sample, sequenced in a study of PD-L1 blockade in urothelial cancer. Sequenced by immunoSEQ multiplex PCR; TCRdb stores in-frame clones only, minus some. The sample carries under 50,000 clones, 70% to 90% recorded once. The starting material was PBMCs, obtained around atezolizumab (anti-PD-L1) treatment. The receptors stem from a man in his fifties or sixties with urothelial cancer. Both conserved end residues are part of each CDR3. Each record gives: J gene, D gene, V gene, clone size, CDR3 protein, CDR3 DNA. A D gene is named only where the DNA matches it firmly. Part of the rows lack a size; the others show once, few, many or a class for expanded clones.

TRBJ1-1 TRBD1 TRBV19 NA CASSGTGVANTEAFF TGTGCCAGTAGTGGGACAGGTGTAGCGAACACTGAAGCTTTCTTT
TRBJ2-7 NA TRBV5-3 NA CARSLGPGDEQYF TGTGCCAGAAGCTTAGGTCCAGGCGACGAGCAGTACTTC
TRBJ2-3 TRBD1 TRBV7-2 few CASSWTGGIADTQYF TGTGCCAGCAGCTGGACAGGGGGCATCGCAGATACGCAGTATTTT
TRBJ2-5 NA TRBV11-2 NA CASSLAGVQETQYF TGTGCCAGCAGCTTAGCCGGGGTACAAGAGACCCAGTACTTC
TRBJ2-5 TRBD2 TRBV4-2 NA CASSRLGASGGGETQYF TGTGCCAGCAGCCGCCTTGGGGCTAGCGGGGGAGGAGAGACCCAGTACTTC
TRBJ2-3 TRBD1 TRBV6-6 NA CASRLGQGKGAATQYF TGTGCCAGCAGGCTCGGACAGGGGAAGGGGGCAGCTACGCAGTATTTT
TRBJ1-4 NA TRBV6-1 NA CASRFSQGRSEKLFF TGTGCCAGCAGGTTCTCACAGGGAAGAAGTGAAAAACTGTTTTTT
TRBJ2-3 NA TRBV9 NA CASSANSRAGNRFSTDTQYF TGTGCCAGCAGCGCTAATAGCAGGGCAGGTAACCGTTTTAGCACAGATACGCAGTATTTT
TRBJ2-2 NA TRBV5-1 NA CASSFGGGVGTGELFF TGCGCCAGCAGCTTCGGAGGGGGCGTCGGGACCGGGGAGCTGTTTTTT
TRBJ1-5 NA TRBV30 NA CAWSVQSGREPQHF TGTGCCTGGAGTGTACAATCAGGGAGGGAGCCCCAGCATTTT
TRBJ2-5 TRBD2 TRBV7-2 NA CASSLEGRGTQYF TGTGCCAGCAGCTTAGAGGGGAGGGGGACCCAGTACTTC
TRBJ1-2 NA TRBV30 NA CAWRATAAVDGYTF TGTGCCTGGAGGGCCACGGCAGCGGTCGATGGCTACACCTTC
TRBJ2-5 NA TRBV20-1 NA CSAWDWETQYF TGCAGTGCTTGGGACTGGGAGACCCAGTACTTC